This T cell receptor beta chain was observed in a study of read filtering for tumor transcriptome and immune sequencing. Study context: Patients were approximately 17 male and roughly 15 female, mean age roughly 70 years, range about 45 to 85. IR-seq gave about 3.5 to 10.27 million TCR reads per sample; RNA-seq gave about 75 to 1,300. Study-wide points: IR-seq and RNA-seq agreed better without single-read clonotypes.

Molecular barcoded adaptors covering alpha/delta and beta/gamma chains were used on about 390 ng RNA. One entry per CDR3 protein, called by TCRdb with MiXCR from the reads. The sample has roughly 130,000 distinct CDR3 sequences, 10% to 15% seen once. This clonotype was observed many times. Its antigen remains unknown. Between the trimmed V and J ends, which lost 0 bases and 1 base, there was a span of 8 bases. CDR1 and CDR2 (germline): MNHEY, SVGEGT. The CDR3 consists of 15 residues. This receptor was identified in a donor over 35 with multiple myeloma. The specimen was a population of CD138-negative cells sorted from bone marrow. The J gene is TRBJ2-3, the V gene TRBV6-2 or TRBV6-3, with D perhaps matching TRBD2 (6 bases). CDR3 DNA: TGTGCCAGCAGTTACTCGTCGGGAGGCACAGATACGCAGTATTTT. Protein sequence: CASSYSSGGTDTQYF.